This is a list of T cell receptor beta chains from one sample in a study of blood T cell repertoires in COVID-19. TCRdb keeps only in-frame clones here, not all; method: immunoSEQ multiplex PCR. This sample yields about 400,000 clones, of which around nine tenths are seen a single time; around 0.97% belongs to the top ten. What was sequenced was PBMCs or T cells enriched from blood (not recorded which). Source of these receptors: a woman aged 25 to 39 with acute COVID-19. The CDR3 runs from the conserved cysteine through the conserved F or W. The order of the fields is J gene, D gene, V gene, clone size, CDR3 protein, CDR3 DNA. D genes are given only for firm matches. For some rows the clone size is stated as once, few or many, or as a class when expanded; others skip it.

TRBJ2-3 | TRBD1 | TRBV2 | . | CASSSGTVSTDTQYF | TGTGCCAGCAGTTCCGGGACAGTTAGCACAGATACGCAGTATTTT
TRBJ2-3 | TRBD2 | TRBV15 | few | CATSRGRTSPSTDTQYF | TGTGCCACCAGCAGAGGCAGGACTAGCCCGAGCACAGATACGCAGTATTTT
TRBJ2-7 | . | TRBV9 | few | CASSSQWGPYEQYF | TGTGCCAGCAGCTCACAATGGGGGCCTTACGAGCAGTACTTC
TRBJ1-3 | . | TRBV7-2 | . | CASSPKIWLGGERNTIYF | TGTGCCAGCAGCCCCAAAATATGGCTAGGGGGTGAGCGCAACACCATATATTTT
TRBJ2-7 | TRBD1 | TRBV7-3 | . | CASSFDRGSYEQYF | TGTGCCAGCAGCTTTGACAGGGGATCCTACGAGCAGTACTTC
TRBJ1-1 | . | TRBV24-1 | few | CATSGAEKKNTEAFF | TGTGCCACCAGTGGGGCAGAGAAAAAGAACACTGAAGCTTTCTTT
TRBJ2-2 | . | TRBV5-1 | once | CASSSGTPRADTGELFF | TGCGCCAGCAGCTCCGGGACACCGCGGGCGGACACCGGGGAGCTGTTTTTT
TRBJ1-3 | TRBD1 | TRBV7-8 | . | CASSLAGSSGTGGNTIYF | TGTGCCAGCAGCTTAGCGGGCAGTTCCGGGACAGGTGGAAACACCATATATTTT
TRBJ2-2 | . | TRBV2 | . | CASSSTDTGELFF | TGTGCCAGCAGTTCGACTGACACCGGGGAGCTGTTTTTT
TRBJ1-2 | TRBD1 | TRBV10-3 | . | CAISTGENGYTF | TGTGCCATCAGTACAGGGGAAAACGGCTACACCTTC
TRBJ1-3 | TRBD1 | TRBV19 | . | CASRKDRAENTIYF | TGTGCCAGTAGGAAGGACAGGGCCGAAAACACCATATATTTT
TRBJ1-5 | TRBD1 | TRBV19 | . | CASSTGRQGSNQPQHF | TGTGCCAGTAGTACCGGGCGACAGGGTAGCAATCAGCCCCAGCATTTT
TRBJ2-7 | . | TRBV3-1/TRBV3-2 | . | CASSPDNSYEQYF | TGTGCCAGCAGCCCGGACAACTCCTACGAGCAGTACTTC
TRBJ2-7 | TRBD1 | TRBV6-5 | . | CASSYYRGYEQYF | TGTGCCAGCAGTTACTACAGGGGTTACGAGCAGTACTTC
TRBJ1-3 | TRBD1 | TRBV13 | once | CASSLVDRDRDGPGNTIYF | TGTGCCAGCAGCTTAGTTGACCGGGACAGGGATGGACCTGGAAACACCATATATTTT
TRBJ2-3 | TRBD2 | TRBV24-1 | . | CAISGGRTDTQYF | TGTGCCATTAGCGGGGGGCGCACAGATACGCAGTATTTT
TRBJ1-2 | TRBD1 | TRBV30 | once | CAWALPDLTGGWVYGYTF | TGTGCCTGGGCACTACCAGACCTGACAGGGGGCTGGGTCTATGGCTACACCTTC
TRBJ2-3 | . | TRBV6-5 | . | CASSYSFGDTQYF | TGTGCCAGCAGTTACTCGTTCGGAGATACGCAGTATTTT
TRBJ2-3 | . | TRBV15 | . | CATSTQVGLDTQYF | TGTGCCACCAGCACACAGGTGGGTCTAGATACGCAGTATTTT
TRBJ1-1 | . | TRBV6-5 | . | CASRQDLTAEAFF | TGTGCCAGCAGGCAGGATCTGACCGCTGAAGCTTTCTTT
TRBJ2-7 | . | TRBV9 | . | CASSVAGSYEQYF | TGTGCCAGCAGCGTGGCGGGGTCCTACGAGCAGTACTTC
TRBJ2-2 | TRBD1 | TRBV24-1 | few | CATSDPTGGTGELFF | TGTGCCACCAGTGACCCGACAGGGGGTACCGGGGAGCTGTTTTTT
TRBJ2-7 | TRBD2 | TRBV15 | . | CATSRDVAGAYEQYF | TGTGCCACCAGCAGAGATGTAGCGGGGGCCTACGAGCAGTACTTC
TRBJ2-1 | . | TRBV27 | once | CASGSFLSSYNEQFF | TGTGCCAGCGGGAGCTTTCTTAGCTCCTACAATGAGCAGTTCTTC
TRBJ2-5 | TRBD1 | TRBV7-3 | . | CASSPGTGGQETQYF | TGTGCCAGCAGCCCGGGGACAGGGGGTCAAGAGACCCAGTACTTC
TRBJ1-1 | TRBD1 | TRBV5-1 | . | CASSLVQGRWTEAFF | TGCGCCAGCAGCTTGGTACAGGGGCGATGGACTGAAGCTTTCTTT
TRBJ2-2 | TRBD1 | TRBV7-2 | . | CASSLFLGTASTGELFF | TGTGCCAGCAGCTTATTCTTAGGGACAGCATCAACCGGGGAGCTGTTTTTT
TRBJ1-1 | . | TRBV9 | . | CASTHGSLNTEAFF | TGTGCCAGCACACATGGGAGCCTGAACACTGAAGCTTTCTTT
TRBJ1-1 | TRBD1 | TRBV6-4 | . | CASSSGTGFTEAFF | TGTGCCAGCAGTTCCGGGACAGGGTTTACTGAAGCTTTCTTT
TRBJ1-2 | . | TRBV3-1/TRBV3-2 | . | CASSQGQANYGYTF | TGTGCCAGCAGCCAAGGACAGGCTAACTATGGCTACACCTTC
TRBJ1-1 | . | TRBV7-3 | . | CASSLISGSQTEAFF | TGTGCCAGCAGCTTAATATCCGGGAGCCAAACTGAAGCTTTCTTT
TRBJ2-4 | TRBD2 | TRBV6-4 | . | CASREIGTRLNIQYF | TGTGCCAGCAGGGAAATCGGGACTAGACTAAACATTCAGTACTTC
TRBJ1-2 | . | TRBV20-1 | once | CSASSLGGGYTF | TGCAGTGCTAGTTCGCTGGGAGGTGGCTACACCTTC
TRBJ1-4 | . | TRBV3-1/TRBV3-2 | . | CASSLRGGDAEKLFF | TGTGCCAGCAGCCTCCGGGGAGGGGATGCCGAAAAACTGTTTTTT
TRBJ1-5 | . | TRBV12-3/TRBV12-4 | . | CASSSRSNQPQHF | TGTGCCAGCAGTTCCAGGAGCAATCAGCCCCAGCATTTT
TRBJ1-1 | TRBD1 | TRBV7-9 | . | CASSYNLGSRDSNTEAFF | TGTGCCAGCAGTTATAACCTCGGATCTAGGGACAGTAACACTGAAGCTTTCTTT
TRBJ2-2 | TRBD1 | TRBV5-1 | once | CASSPGDRNTGELFF | TGCGCCAGCAGCCCCGGGGACAGAAACACCGGGGAGCTGTTTTTT